This entry is about one TCR beta chain. There are 12 residues in the CDR3. The germline gives CDR1 LGHDT, CDR2 YNNKEL (reference sequence). Trimming cost V 7 bases and J 4 bases; bases outside gene matches: 3. Original methodology: Reference gene primer amplification gave estimated nucleated cell counts. TCRdb's copy holds only in-frame clones and misses some; the assay was immunoSEQ multiplex PCR. Clone size and V and J calls were adopted from that table, with D and trimming inferred from the DNA. The sample has 65,000 to 90,000 clones, just over 85% seen once; the top ten hold 22%. This entry comes from a study of blood T cell repertoires in COVID-19.

This rearrangement joins TRBV3-1 (or the pseudogene TRBV3-2) to TRBJ2-5; TRBD2 agrees at 7 bases. The sequenced sample was peripheral blood. The sequence was collected from a woman of 80 years or more in a cohort sampled during active or convalescent COVID-19. This CDR3 reads CASKAGAETQYF. DNA of the CDR3: TGTGCCAGCAAGGCGGGAGCAGAGACCCAGTACTTC.